These 23 T cell receptor beta chains were sequenced from one sample in a study of OX40 agonist ivuxolimab in advanced cancers. Sequencing used immunoSEQ multiplex PCR; TCRdb keeps in-frame clones, though not all of them. The sample comprises over 55,000 clones, 70% to 85% of which are singletons, and approximately 6% rests with the top ten. The material was CD4+ or CD8+ T cells sorted from blood, obtained in a trial of the OX40 agonist ivuxolimab. The source is an adult with an advanced solid tumor such as melanoma, head and neck, liver or kidney cancer.

The genes are TRBV5-1 and TRBJ2-2, with 11 bases that match TRBD1. The germline CDR1 and CDR2 sequences are SGHRS and YFSETQ. V lost 0 bases and J lost 4; bases outside the gene matches: 2. CDR3 size: 16 residues. The CDR3 nucleotides are TGCGCCAGCAGCTTGGCCGGGACAGGGGGCACCGGGGAGCTGTTTTTT. Its protein is CASSLAGTGGTGELFF.

J is TRBJ2-3 and V is TRBV4-3; the match to TRBD2 covers 15 bases. The J segment lost 6 bases and the V segment lost 4 bases, leaving 5 bases of the junction unmatched. The CDR3 is 16 amino acids. Germline loops: CDR1 LGHNA, CDR2 YSLEER. As DNA, the CDR3 is TGCGCCAGCAGCCGGGGGACTAGCGGGGGGCGGGATACGCAGTATTTT. Amino acid sequence: CASSRGTSGGRDTQYF.

The chain carries TRBV7-3 and TRBJ2-7, with TRBD1 matching over 7 bases. The junction had 7 bases not matched to a gene; V was cut back by 6 bases and J by 5 bases. CDR3 length: 13 amino acids. In germline, CDR1 is SGHTA, CDR2 FQGTGA. The CDR3 loop is CASSRDRGNEQYF. The CDR3 DNA reads as TGTGCCAGCAGTCGGGACAGAGGCAACGAGCAGTACTTC.

J is TRBJ1-2 and V is TRBV4-3; tentatively, D is TRBD1 (6 bases). The CDR3 sequence is 16 residues long. CDR1 is LGHNA and CDR2 is YSLEER in the germline V gene. Trimming stripped 1 base from V and 5 bases from J, with 17 bases between. The CDR3 DNA reads as TGCGCCAGCAGCCAAGTGGCAGGGAGGGGGACTTATGGCTACACCTTC. Its protein is CASSQVAGRGTYGYTF.

The V and J genes are TRBV9 and TRBJ1-2, with D unclear. Germline V gene sequence: CDR1 SGDLS, CDR2 YYNGEE. This CDR3 has 13 residues. The V and J ends lost 0 bases and 5 bases respectively, with 8 bases between them. The CDR3 DNA is TGTGCCAGCAGCGTAGGACGGAGTTATGGCTACACCTTC. It codes for CASSVGRSYGYTF.

The chain is built from TRBV5-8 and TRBJ2-5; D not certain. Trimming took off 3 bases at V and 6 bases at J, with 3 bases between the two ends. CDR1 is SGHTS, CDR2 YDEGEE, per germline. This CDR3 region has 10 residues. In nucleotides, the CDR3 is TGTGCCAGCAGCTCAAAGACCCAGTACTTC. This codes for CASSSKTQYF.

V usage is TRBV11-2 and J usage is TRBJ2-5; D call uncertain. Germline values: CDR1 SGHAT, CDR2 FQNNGV. The V end was cut by 5 bases, the J end by 4 bases, with 20 bases between. This CDR3 has 16 amino acids. CDR3 protein: CASSLLVERIRETQYF. The DNA for the CDR3 is TGTGCCAGCAGCCTCCTCGTTGAGCGCATCCGAGAGACCCAGTACTTC.

The chain employs TRBV6-1 and TRBJ2-7, with D perhaps matching TRBD2 (6 bases). CDR1 and CDR2 (germline): MNHNS, SASEGT. This CDR3 comprises 12 residues. V was cut by 6 bases and J by 6 bases, with 12 bases left in between. CDR3 in DNA: TGTGCCAGCAGCATGGGGAGGTCCGAGCAGTACTTC. This codes for CASSMGRSEQYF.

This chain links TRBV29-1 with TRBJ2-3; TRBD2 aligns across 9 bases. V trimming: 4 bases; J trimming: 4 bases; junction bases outside the gene matches: 6. Germline CDR1 reads SQVTM; CDR2 reads ANQGSEA. The CDR3 totals 14 residues. CDR3 sequence reads: CSVAGGGAADTQYF. CDR3 sequence (DNA): TGCAGCGTTGCTGGCGGGGGGGCCGCAGATACGCAGTATTTT.

This clone was seen a single time. The chain recombines TRBV2 with TRBJ2-7; 8 positions match TRBD2. Germline V lookup: CDR1 SNHLY, CDR2 FYNNEI. This CDR3 contains 14 residues. V trimming: 3 bases; J trimming: 3 bases; junction bases outside the gene matches: 4. CDR3 sequence (DNA): TGTGCCAGCAGTGAGGGAGCGGGAGTCTACGAGCAGTACTTC. It specifies CASSEGAGVYEQYF.

The chain carries TRBV27 and TRBJ2-7, with D possibly called TRBD1 or TRBD2 (5 bases each). The CDR3 runs to 16 residues. Germline V gene sequence: CDR1 MNHEY, CDR2 SMNVEV (reference sequence). Trimming removed 7 bases at V and 4 bases at J, with 23 bases between. CDR3: CASTQGWGNTKYEQYF. CDR3 DNA: TGTGCCAGCACTCAGGGTTGGGGGAATACTAAATACGAGCAGTACTTC.

With respect to this clone: An end of the junction does not agree with germline; a read error may underlie this. This chain joins TRBV4-1 and TRBJ1-1; D perhaps matches TRBD1 (6 bases). CDR1 and CDR2 from the germline V gene are MGHRA and YSYEKL. CDR3 length: 11 amino acids. The CDR3 nucleotides are TGCGCCAGCAGCCAAGGTTACGGACAGATCTTT. Translating it yields CASSQGYGQIF.

The CDR3 region has the DNA TGTGCCAGCAGCGCGACAAGGGCTAGGTTTGGGGGCTACACCTTC. It specifies CASSATRARFGGYTF. V and J are TRBV9 and TRBJ1-2; D gene uncertain. The CDR3 is 15 amino acids. Germline V gene lookup returns CDR1 SGDLS and CDR2 YYNGEE. V gave up 3 bases and J gave up 8 bases, with 20 bases separating them.

The CDR3 sequence is CASSLAFGGGYTF. The DNA for the CDR3 is TGTGCCAGCAGCTTAGCGTTTGGGGGGGGCTACACCTTC. V and J are TRBV7-2 and TRBJ1-2, with D possibly matching TRBD1 (5 bases). V was cut by 0 bases and J by 8 bases, with 10 bases left in between. The CDR3 is 13 residues long. CDR1 is SGHTA and CDR2 is FQGNSA in the germline V gene.

This clone was picked up a small number of times. The rearrangement uses TRBV2 and TRBJ1-2, with TRBD1 matching 7 bases. Trimming at V came to 6 bases and at J to 3 bases, leaving 16 bases not matched to a gene. The CDR3 has 17 residues. The germline V gene encodes CDR1 SNHLY and CDR2 FYNNEI. CDR3: CASSPGQARRWDYGYTF. As DNA, the CDR3 is TGTGCCAGCAGCCCCGGACAGGCCCGGCGGTGGGACTATGGCTACACCTTC.

In this sample, this clone turned up once. The chain employs TRBV27 and TRBJ2-3, with D perhaps TRBD1 (6 bases). V was shortened by 4 bases and J by 1 base, with 24 bases between the two germline ends. CDR1 and CDR2 from the germline V gene are MNHEY and SMNVEV (reference sequence). The CDR3 has 19 amino acids. As DNA, the CDR3 is TGTGCCAGCAGTTCCACCGACGCACCGGACAGTTGGGGCACAGATACGCAGTATTTT. It is translated as CASSSTDAPDSWGTDTQYF.

In its sample, this clone was seen once. The CDR3 reads CASSEGNRGHGYTF. In DNA form, the CDR3 reads TGTGCCAGCAGTGAAGGAAACAGGGGGCATGGCTACACCTTC. This chain links TRBV25-1 with TRBJ1-2, with 9 nucleotides matching TRBD1. The CDR3 runs to 14 residues. Per germline, CDR1 MGHDK and CDR2 SYGVNS. Losses at the gene ends were 2 bases for V and 6 bases for J; bases not matched to a gene: 4.

The chain recombines TRBV19 with TRBJ1-2; D unresolved. Trimming stripped 5 bases from V and 6 bases from J, with 13 bases between. CDR1 and CDR2 from the germline V gene are LNHDA and SQIVND (reference sequence). This CDR3 has 13 residues. CDR3 sequence: CASSPRLEDGYTF. The CDR3 bases are TGTGCCAGTAGTCCACGGTTGGAGGATGGCTACACCTTC.

This rearrangement joins TRBV18 to TRBJ2-7; D assignment may be TRBD1 or TRBD2 (5 bases each). Per germline, CDR1 KGHSH and CDR2 LQKENI. Trimming pared 4 bases from V and 12 bases from J, leaving 22 bases between. The CDR3 length is 14 residues. CDR3 bases: TGTGCCAGCTCACGAGAGGCGACCGGACGTGGGGGGTACTTC. Amino acid sequence: CASSREATGRGGYF.

This clone was detected once. The chain has TRBV19 and TRBJ2-1; D not resolved. Germline V lookup: CDR1 LNHDA, CDR2 SQIVND (reference sequence). With 6 bases removed from V and 3 bases from J, the gap between germline ends came to 15 bases. The CDR3 covers 15 residues. As DNA, the CDR3 is TGTGCCAGTAGCTCCCGGACCGTGAACTACAATGAGCAGTTCTTC. Protein sequence: CASSSRTVNYNEQFF.

The V call is TRBV6-6, the J call TRBJ1-2; D remains ambiguous. This CDR3 region has 11 residues. Looked up from germline, CDR1 is MNHNY and CDR2 is SVGAGI (reference sequence). The V end was cut by 7 bases, the J end by 9 bases, with 12 bases between. CDR3 in amino acids: CASNQDGSYTF. The CDR3 DNA reads TGTGCCAGCAACCAGGACGGTAGCTACACCTTC.

The J gene is TRBJ2-3, the V gene TRBV18, with 8 bases aligning to TRBD1. The CDR3 consists of 16 residues. V was clipped by 4 bases and J by 3 bases; unmatched bases: 9. Germline V gene data show CDR1 as KGHSH and CDR2 as LQKENI. The DNA of the CDR3 is TGTGCCAGCTCACTGCTAGTCAGGGGGCGGACAGATACGCAGTATTTT. Amino acids: CASSLLVRGRTDTQYF.

This sequence joins TRBV7-9 and TRBJ1-1, with 10 nucleotides matching TRBD1. The V and J ends lost 2 bases and 1 base, in that order; junction bases with no gene match: 1. CDR3 size: 15 residues. Per the germline V gene, CDR1 is SEHNR and CDR2 is FQNEAQ (reference sequence). The CDR3 nucleotides read TGTGCCAGCAGCTTACGACAGGGGGCGAACACTGAAGCTTTCTTT. Its protein is CASSLRQGANTEAFF.